The rows below give T cell receptor beta chains drawn from one sample of a study of PD-L1 blockade in urothelial cancer. Method: immunoSEQ multiplex PCR; TCRdb's copy keeps in-frame clones and lacks some. The sample has 45,000 to 60,000 clones, around nine tenths seen once; the top ten hold around 8%. The specimen was PBMCs, collected around atezolizumab (anti-PD-L1) treatment. These receptors originate from a man in his 60s with urothelial cancer. Both conserved end residues are part of each CDR3. The order of the fields is V gene, J gene, D gene, clone size, CDR3 DNA, CDR3 protein. The D gene is left open where the match is weak. Clone sizes are given selectively: once, few, many, or a class where the clone is expanded.

>TRBV5-1|TRBJ1-1|-|-
TGCGCCAGCAGCGGGGGCCAGCAGGACACTGAAGCTTTCTTT
CASSGGQQDTEAFF
>TRBV7-2|TRBJ1-2|-|-
TGTGCCAGCAGCTTATACGGGTCGCGGGGCTACACCTTC
CASSLYGSRGYTF
>TRBV27|TRBJ1-2|-|-
TGTGCCAGCAGTCCAGTGGGCGACTATGGCTACACCTTC
CASSPVGDYGYTF
>TRBV14|TRBJ2-5|-|once
TGTGCCAGCAGCCGCCTTGGTAGGGGAACCCAAGAGACCCAGTACTTC
CASSRLGRGTQETQYF
>TRBV5-1|TRBJ1-2|-|-
TGCGCCAGCAGCTTGGGGGGCAGCACTAACTATGGCTACACCTTC
CASSLGGSTNYGYTF
>TRBV7-9|TRBJ1-2|-|-
TGTGCCAGCAGCTTAACTGAGGACTATGGCTACACCTTC
CASSLTEDYGYTF
>TRBV30|TRBJ2-3|-|-
TGTGCCTGGATTGCAGGGGTTTCCACAGATACGCAGTATTTT
CAWIAGVSTDTQYF
>TRBV5-6|TRBJ1-1|-|-
TGTGCCAGCAGCACTAGACGCTGGAACACTGAAGCTTTCTTT
CASSTRRWNTEAFF
>TRBV7-7|TRBJ1-2|-|-
TGTGCTAGCAGCTTATGGCAGGTCCTCTATGGCTACACCTTC
CASSLWQVLYGYTF
>TRBV15|TRBJ2-2|TRBD1|-
TGTGCCACCAGCCGAAGGGACAGGGGCGACACCGGGGAGCTGTTTTTT
CATSRRDRGDTGELFF
>TRBV9|TRBJ1-2|-|-
TGTGCCAGCAGCGGCAGGGATTCGTTTGAGGGCTACACCTTC
CASSGRDSFEGYTF
>TRBV2|TRBJ1-2|TRBD1|-
TGTGCCAGCAGTGATTCAGGGGGCCCCTACTATGGCTACACCTTC
CASSDSGGPYYGYTF
>TRBV29-1|TRBJ1-5|TRBD1|-
TGCAGCGTTGTGACAGGGGGCTTCCTTAGACCAAATCAGCCCCAGCATTTT
CSVVTGGFLRPNQPQHF
>TRBV6-4|TRBJ1-6|TRBD1|-
TGTGCCAGCAGCCGGACAGGGAGTTCACCCCTCCACTTT
CASSRTGSSPLHF
>TRBV15|TRBJ1-5|-|-
TGTGCCACCAGCAGAGCTTTAGATCAGCCCCAGCATTTT
CATSRALDQPQHF
>TRBV2|TRBJ2-3|TRBD1|-
TGTGCCAGCAGTGGTCAGGGGGTAGATACGCAGTATTTT
CASSGQGVDTQYF
>TRBV7-9|TRBJ2-7|TRBD1|few
TGTGCCAGCAGCTGGGACAGGTCCTCCTACGAGCAGTACTTC
CASSWDRSSYEQYF
>TRBV5-6|TRBJ1-2|-|-
TGTGCCAGCAGCTTCTCGGGTAGCCCCTATGGCTACACCTTC
CASSFSGSPYGYTF
>TRBV19|TRBJ2-1|TRBD2|-
TGTGCCAGTAGTAAGGGGTTAGCGGGGGGGAGGGATGAGCAGTTCTTC
CASSKGLAGGRDEQFF
>TRBV11-2|TRBJ2-6|-|-
TGTGCCAGCAGCCCGACTAGAGGGGCGGGGGGGGCCAACGTCCTGACTTTC
CASSPTRGAGGANVLTF
>TRBV13|TRBJ2-2|-|-
TGTGCCAGCAGCCTTTCTAGCTCCCCTTTTAACACCGGGGAGCTGTTTTTT
CASSLSSSPFNTGELFF
>TRBV29-1|TRBJ2-1|TRBD2|once
TGCAGCGTTTCTAGCGGCCACAATGAGCAGTTCTTC
CSVSSGHNEQFF
>TRBV18|TRBJ2-5|-|-
TGTGCCAGCTCACCACCGACTAGACAAGAGACCCAGTACTTC
CASSPPTRQETQYF
>TRBV6-1|TRBJ2-5|-|-
TGTGCCAGCAGTGAAAACAGGCAAGAGACCCAGTACTTC
CASSENRQETQYF
>TRBV29-1|TRBJ2-2|-|once
TGCAGCGTTGAGGGCTCGAACACCGGGGAGCTGTTTTTT
CSVEGSNTGELFF
>TRBV5-6|TRBJ2-1|TRBD2|-
TGTGCCAGCAGCTTGAGGATCAGCGGGGGTGACACATACAATGAGCAGTTCTTC
CASSLRISGGDTYNEQFF
>TRBV19|TRBJ2-7|-|-
TGTGCCAGTTCAACCCCATCAGCAGCGGGCTACGAGCAGTACTTC
CASSTPSAAGYEQYF
>TRBV11-2|TRBJ2-7|-|-
TGTGCCAGCAGCCATGGGACATCGAGGATCGAGCAGTACTTC
CASSHGTSRIEQYF
>TRBV28|TRBJ1-2|TRBD1|-
TGTGCCAGCAGTTCCCAAGCAGCCCAGGGGGCTAGCGGCTACACCTTC
CASSSQAAQGASGYTF
>TRBV4-1|TRBJ1-4|-|-
TGCGCCAGCAGCCAGGAGGGGGGGGTGGATGAAAAACTGTTTTTT
CASSQEGGVDEKLFF
>TRBV7-6|TRBJ1-3|TRBD1|-
TGTGCCAGCAGCCCTCGGGACAGCTCTGGAAACACCATATATTTT
CASSPRDSSGNTIYF
>TRBV21-1|TRBJ1-3|-|-
TGTGCCAGCAGCAAAGAGGGCGGGTTCTCTGGAAACACCATATATTTT
CASSKEGGFSGNTIYF
>TRBV7-2|TRBJ2-5|-|once
TGTGCCAGCAGCCTGGGACAAACAATCCAAGAGACCCAGTACTTC
CASSLGQTIQETQYF
>TRBV7-2|TRBJ1-4|TRBD1|once
TGTGCCAGCAGCCAAAACAGGGGGGCTAATGAAAAACTGTTTTTT
CASSQNRGANEKLFF
>TRBV6-1|TRBJ1-1|-|-
TGTGCCAGCAGACAAGAGCCGCGGGTTGAAGCTTTCTTT
CASRQEPRVEAFF
>TRBV28|TRBJ2-2|-|-
TGTGCCAGCCGAAGGGCGGGGACCGCGAACACCGGGGAGCTGTTTTTT
CASRRAGTANTGELFF
>TRBV15|TRBJ2-5|-|-
TGTGCCACCAGCAGAGATTATCGAGAGACCCAGTACTTC
CATSRDYRETQYF
>TRBV7-9|TRBJ2-7|TRBD1|-
TGTGCCAGCAGCGCCAACAGGGGATCCTACGAGCAGTACTTC
CASSANRGSYEQYF
>TRBV4-1|TRBJ2-7|TRBD1|-
TGCGCCAGCAGCCAAGTACCCTCCGGGACAGGGCACCACGAGCAGTACTTC
CASSQVPSGTGHHEQYF
>TRBV7-3|TRBJ2-3|TRBD2|-
TGTGCCAGCAGCTTAAATCCGGGGGGGCGAGGGGATACGCAGTATTTT
CASSLNPGGRGDTQYF
>TRBV11-2|TRBJ1-5|-|-
TGTGCCAGCAGCCCGGAGGGATATCAGCCCCAGCATTTT
CASSPEGYQPQHF
>TRBV19|TRBJ2-3|TRBD1|-
TGTGCCAGTAGCCGGGACAGGGGGGCAGATACGCAGTATTTT
CASSRDRGADTQYF
>TRBV4-3|TRBJ2-3|TRBD1|-
TGCGCCAGCAGCCAAGATTCACAGGGGGCGAGCACAGATACGCAGTATTTT
CASSQDSQGASTDTQYF
>TRBV19|TRBJ1-5|TRBD1|-
TGTGCCAGTAGGCAAACAGGGGTAAGCAATCAGCCCCAGCATTTT
CASRQTGVSNQPQHF
>TRBV7-9|TRBJ2-1|TRBD1|-
TGTGCCAGCAGCGCCTTAGGGGACAGGGTCGCTGAGCAGTTCTTC
CASSALGDRVAEQFF
>TRBV9|TRBJ1-3|TRBD1|-
TGTGCCAGCAGCTCGGGACAGCCGAGCTCTGGAAACACCATATATTTT
CASSSGQPSSGNTIYF
>TRBV6-4|TRBJ2-3|TRBD2|-
TGTGCCAGCAGTGAGGGACTAGCGGCAGATACGCAGTATTTT
CASSEGLAADTQYF
>TRBV9|TRBJ2-5|TRBD1|-
TGTGCCAGCATATACGGGACAGGGAGGCCAGAGACCCAGTACTTC
CASIYGTGRPETQYF
>TRBV2|TRBJ1-6|TRBD1|-
TGTGCCAGCAGTTCGGGACAGGGGAATTCACCCCTCCACTTT
CASSSGQGNSPLHF
>TRBV4-3|TRBJ2-7|TRBD2|-
TGCGCCAGCAGCCAACACAATAGACTAGCGGGGGGCAAAGGTAGCGCCTACGAGCAGTACTTC
CASSQHNRLAGGKGSAYEQYF
>TRBV14|TRBJ1-1|-|-
TGTGCCAGCAGCCGAAGCATGAACACTGAAGCTTTCTTT
CASSRSMNTEAFF
>TRBV4-3|TRBJ2-7|-|-
TGCGCCAGCAGCCAAGATCGAGGCTTTTACGAGCAGTACTTC
CASSQDRGFYEQYF
>TRBV5-1|TRBJ1-2|-|few
TGCGCCAGCAGCTTGGGAACAGCAAACTATGGCTACACCTTC
CASSLGTANYGYTF
>TRBV5-5|TRBJ2-1|TRBD2|-
TGTGCCAGCAGCTTGGTGGTGGGACTAGCGGCGATCCCCGGGCAGTTCTTC
CASSLVVGLAAIPGQFF
>TRBV7-9|TRBJ1-6|TRBD1|-
TGTGCCAGCAGCTTAGGGGGACAGAGGGATTCACCCCTCCACTTT
CASSLGGQRDSPLHF